Following are 3 T cell receptor beta chains from one sample sequenced in a study of blood T cell repertoires in COVID-19. Libraries were prepared by immunoSEQ multiplex PCR; TCRdb keeps only in-frame clonotypes and omits some of them. The sample yields around 230,000 clones, over 80% seen once. Sequencing was done on a sample of PBMCs or T cells enriched from blood (not recorded which). The receptor source for this set is a man aged 18-30 years with acute COVID-19.

Only one count was recorded for this clone. The chain couples TRBV6-5 to TRBJ1-5; tentative D call: TRBD1 (5 bases). This CDR3 is 15 amino acids long. Germline CDR1 MNHEY, CDR2 SVGAGI. Trimming shortened V by 0 bases and J by 7 bases, and 13 bases separated the two germline ends. CDR3 amino acids: CASSYSGGEDQPQHF. The CDR3 DNA follows: TGTGCCAGCAGTTACTCAGGAGGGGAGGACCAGCCCCAGCATTTT.

The rearrangement uses TRBV24-1 and TRBJ1-5, with a possible D match to TRBD1 (5 bases). This CDR3 has 15 residues. Germline V gene data show CDR1 as KGHDR and CDR2 as SFDVKD. Trimming shortened V by 9 bases and J by 4 bases, and 18 bases separated the two germline ends. CDR3: CATDRPWGVNQPQHF. The CDR3 DNA follows: TGTGCCACCGACAGACCTTGGGGGGTAAATCAGCCCCAGCATTTT.

The chain links TRBV19 to TRBJ2-3, with 9 bases matching TRBD1. V lost 7 bases and J lost 3; bases outside the gene matches: 8. Germline values: CDR1 LNHDA, CDR2 SQIVND (reference sequence). The CDR3 runs to 15 residues. This CDR3 is CASKQQGAQTDTQYF. The CDR3 coding sequence is TGTGCCAGTAAACAACAGGGGGCACAGACAGATACGCAGTATTTT.